This T cell receptor (beta chain) was identified during a study of blood T cell repertoires in COVID-19. Study-level information: There were acute and convalescent COVID-19 samples, and they came from the United States, Italy and Spain. PBMCs, B-cell-depleted T cells, or T cells were the source of the cDNA or gDNA that made up the material.

Per the original data handling: Estimated nucleated cell counts came from reference gene primer amplification. The table came from immunoSEQ multiplex PCR; TCRdb's copy has only in-frame clones and leaves some out. V and J calls and clone size come straight from that table; D and trimming were deduced from the DNA. The profile shows a few hundred thousand clones, around nine tenths of them singletons. This CDR3 region has 14 residues. Trimming stripped 1 base from V and 4 bases from J, with 8 bases between. From germline, CDR1 is SGHDN and CDR2 FVKESK. Sequencing was done on a sample of peripheral blood. This TCR was recovered from a man in his 60s who had recovered from COVID-19. This chain connects TRBV14 to TRBJ2-1, with D uncertain. The CDR3 here is CASSQVSGYNEQFF. CDR3 bases: TGTGCCAGCAGCCAAGTTTCGGGTTACAATGAGCAGTTCTTC. The variable domain in full, completed from reference TRBV14 and TRBJ2-1, reads EAGVTQFPSHSVIEKGQTVTLRCDPISGHDNLYWYRRVMGKEIKFLLHFVKESKQDESGMPNNRFLAERTGGTYSTLKVQPAELEDSGVYFCASSQVSGYNEQFFGPGTRLTVL.